The 30 T cell receptor beta chains reported below all come from one sample, sequenced in a study of blood T cell repertoires in COVID-19. The method was immunoSEQ multiplex PCR; TCRdb's version includes in-frame clones alone and lacks a portion of them. Of about 370,000 clones listed, 85% to 90% are singletons. Sample: PBMCs or T cells enriched from blood (not recorded which). The source of these receptors is a man younger than 30 who had recovered from COVID-19.

The chain joins TRBV7-2 to TRBJ1-2; 7 bases agree with TRBD1. V trimming: 1 base; J trimming: 3 bases; junction bases outside the gene matches: 5. Germline V gene sequence: CDR1 SGHTA, CDR2 FQGNSA. The CDR3 sequence is 15 residues long. CDR3 nucleotides: TGTGCCAGCAGCTTAGACCACAGGGGACACTATGGCTACACCTTC. Its translation: CASSLDHRGHYGYTF.

J is TRBJ1-1 and V is TRBV9, with a weak D call TRBD1 (6 bases). Trimming took off 7 bases at V and 1 base at J, with 14 bases between the two ends. Per germline, CDR1 SGDLS and CDR2 YYNGEE. There are 14 residues in the CDR3. CDR3 loop: CASAGGGANTEAFF. The CDR3 nucleotides are TGTGCCAGCGCCGGCGGGGGGGCGAACACTGAAGCTTTCTTT.

The chain joins TRBV10-2 to TRBJ2-7; 8 bases map to TRBD2. The CDR3 extends over 14 amino acids. Germline CDR1 WSHSY, CDR2 SAAADI. The ends lost 2 bases at V and 3 bases at J; junction bases unmatched: 3. This chain's CDR3 is CASSEGLANYEQYF. The CDR3, as DNA: TGCGCCAGCAGTGAGGGACTAGCCAACTACGAGCAGTACTTC.

The chain joins TRBV28 to TRBJ1-1, with 11 nucleotides matching TRBD1. The length of the CDR3 is 15 residues. Per germline, CDR1 MDHEN and CDR2 SYDVKM. With V trimmed by 4 bases and J by 3 bases, 4 bases remained unmatched. The CDR3 spells CASSYRTGGYTEAFF. In DNA form, the CDR3 reads TGTGCCAGCAGTTATCGGACAGGGGGCTACACTGAAGCTTTCTTT.

This rearrangement joins TRBV7-6 to TRBJ1-2, with D unclear. The CDR3 totals 15 residues. The germline V and J ends were trimmed by 1 base and 0 bases, with 9 bases remaining between them. Germline CDR1 is SGHVS and CDR2 is FNYEAQ. CDR3 sequence (DNA): TGTGCCAGCAGCTTAGATGGCGGGACTAACTATGGCTACACCTTC. This translates into CASSLDGGTNYGYTF.

V is TRBV6-5 and J is TRBJ2-7; 9 bases fit TRBD2. The CDR3 runs 15 residues. Losses at the gene ends were 6 bases for V and 5 bases for J; bases not matched to a gene: 11. Germline V gene sequence: CDR1 MNHEY, CDR2 SVGAGI. The CDR3 nucleotides read TGTGCCAGCAGCTTTACGACCGGGACTAGCAACGAGCAGTACTTC. As protein: CASSFTTGTSNEQYF.

This rearrangement joins TRBV5-4 to TRBJ1-6; weak D call: TRBD1 (5 bases). CDR1 and CDR2 (germline): SGHNT, YYREEE (reference sequence). The CDR3 runs 16 residues. The V end was cut by 4 bases, the J end by 9 bases, with 20 bases between. This CDR3 reads CASSNSGVGLGSPLHF. In DNA, the CDR3 is TGTGCCAGCAGCAACTCGGGGGTGGGATTGGGTTCACCCCTCCACTTT.

This chain uses TRBV7-9 with TRBJ2-1; D perhaps matches TRBD1 (6 bases). The CDR3 extends over 15 amino acids. Germline lookup yields CDR1 SEHNR and CDR2 FQNEAQ (reference sequence). V dropped 2 bases and J dropped 4 bases, with 12 bases sitting between them. CDR3 sequence (DNA): TGTGCCAGCAGCTTAATAAAGGGACAATACAATGAGCAGTTCTTC. Amino acids: CASSLIKGQYNEQFF.

This CDR3 reads CASSLGGTDLSYEQYF. The CDR3 DNA reads TGTGCCAGCAGCTTGGGTGGGACAGACCTTTCCTACGAGCAGTACTTC. The gene calls are TRBV5-5 and TRBJ2-7; 7 bases map to TRBD1. After removal of 0 bases from V and 1 base from J, the junction contained 7 bases not matched to a gene. CDR1 is SGHKS, CDR2 YYEKEE, per germline (reference sequence). This CDR3 has 16 amino acids.

The chain has TRBV3-1 (or the pseudogene TRBV3-2) and TRBJ1-1; D remains ambiguous. Germline V CDR1 and CDR2: LGHDT, YNNKEL (reference sequence). CDR3 length equals 14 residues. V was shortened by 1 base and J by 5 bases, with 11 bases between the two germline ends. Here the CDR3 DNA reads TGTGCCAGCAGCCAAGGGGGAGGGAGGACTGAAGCTTTCTTT. Translation: CASSQGGGRTEAFF.

The rearrangement uses TRBV7-9 and TRBJ1-1; TRBD1 aligns across 8 bases. Germline CDR1 and CDR2: SEHNR and FQNEAQ (reference sequence). The CDR3 consists of 16 residues. V was pared by 0 bases and J by 5 bases, with 8 bases of the junction left unmatched. The CDR3 sequence is CASSLAGTGGRTEAFF. DNA for the CDR3: TGTGCCAGCAGCTTAGCGGGAACAGGGGGTAGGACTGAAGCTTTCTTT.

The genes are TRBV29-1 and TRBJ2-1, with a weak D call TRBD1 (8 bases). Looked up from germline, CDR1 is SQVTM and CDR2 is ANQGSEA. CDR3 length: 12 amino acids. V was cut by 8 bases and J by 6 bases, with 14 bases left in between. CDR3 nucleotides: TGCAGCACAACAGGGGGGGGCAATGAGCAGTTCTTC. This gives the protein CSTTGGGNEQFF.

This chain uses TRBV18 with TRBJ2-1; D possibly corresponds to TRBD2 (7 bases). The CDR3 extends over 15 amino acids. V lost 3 bases and J 6 bases, leaving 15 bases between the germline ends. From germline, CDR1 is KGHSH and CDR2 LQKENI. CDR3 loop: CASSPRGGAFNEQFF. The CDR3 nucleotides are TGTGCCAGCTCACCGAGAGGGGGGGCCTTCAATGAGCAGTTCTTC.

V and J are TRBV5-6 and TRBJ1-2, with D perhaps TRBD1 (6 bases). Germline values: CDR1 SGHDT, CDR2 YYEEEE. The germline V and J ends were trimmed by 3 bases and 1 base, with 16 bases remaining between them. CDR3 length equals 16 residues. The CDR3: CASSSRGRKVNYGYTF. DNA of the CDR3: TGTGCCAGCAGCTCGCGGGGGCGCAAGGTTAACTATGGCTACACCTTC.

V usage is TRBV7-2 and J usage is TRBJ1-2, with D possibly matching TRBD1 (6 bases). The germline V and J ends were trimmed by 1 base and 7 bases, with 16 bases remaining between them. The CDR3 is 15 residues long. Germline loops: CDR1 SGHTA, CDR2 FQGNSA. The CDR3 nucleotides are TGTGCCAGCAGCTTAGTCGAGACAGGTGTCAGTGGCTACACCTTC. Its protein product is CASSLVETGVSGYTF.

The rearrangement uses TRBV5-6 and TRBJ2-3; perhaps TRBD2 as D (6 bases). This CDR3 is built from 13 residues. Germline CDR1 reads SGHDT; CDR2 reads YYEEEE. V shed 6 bases and J shed 4 bases, with 12 bases lying between them. The CDR3 reads CASKPWGADTQYF. The CDR3 DNA reads as TGTGCCAGCAAACCGTGGGGGGCAGATACGCAGTATTTT.

The CDR3 protein is CASSLKGGSSGYEQYF. The CDR3 DNA reads as TGTGCCAGCAGCCTGAAGGGCGGGAGTAGTGGGTACGAGCAGTACTTC. The rearrangement uses TRBV13 and TRBJ2-7, with TRBD2 identical over 7 bases. There are 16 residues in the CDR3. Per the germline V gene, CDR1 is PRHDT and CDR2 is FYEKMQ (reference sequence). V lost 5 bases and J lost 4; bases outside the gene matches: 14. The full variable domain, rest sourced from reference TRBV13 and TRBJ2-7, is AAGVIQSPRHLIKEKRETATLKCYPIPRHDTVYWYQQGPGQDPQFLISFYEKMQSDKGSIPDRFSAQQFSDYHSELNMSSLELGDSALYFCASSLKGGSSGYEQYFGPGTRLTVT.

The rearrangement joins TRBV6-1 to TRBJ2-7; D perhaps matches TRBD1 (5 bases). Germline V gives CDR1 MNHNS, CDR2 SASEGT. The CDR3 runs to 15 residues. Trimming pared 2 bases from V and 3 bases from J, leaving 14 bases between. Here the CDR3 DNA reads TGTGCCAGCAGTGAACCCGGCAGGGTAAGCTACGAGCAGTACTTC. Protein product: CASSEPGRVSYEQYF.

As concerns this clone: The same CDR3 is also encoded by other DNA sequences in this sample. The chain combines TRBV5-1 with TRBJ2-3; D call uncertain. V was cut by 0 bases and J by 1 base, with 6 bases left in between. The CDR3 covers 14 residues. CDR1 SGHRS and CDR2 YFSETQ come from the germline V gene. The CDR3 spells CASSLGRGTDTQYF. The CDR3 DNA follows: TGCGCCAGCAGCTTGGGGAGAGGCACAGATACGCAGTATTTT. Filled out from reference TRBV5-1 and TRBJ2-3, the complete variable domain reads KAGVTQTPRYLIKTRGQQVTLSCSPISGHRSVSWYQQTPGQGLQFLFEYFSETQRNKGNFPGRFSGRQFSNSRSEMNVSTLELGDSALYLCASSLGRGTDTQYFGPGTRLTVL.

The chain is built from TRBV30 and TRBJ2-2; no definite D call. Trimming took 3 bases from V and 2 from J, leaving 4 bases between them. The CDR3 is 12 amino acids. Germline CDR1 reads GTSNPN; CDR2 reads SVGIG (reference sequence). The CDR3 protein is CAWRYNTGELFF. CDR3 DNA sequence: TGTGCCTGGAGATATAACACCGGGGAGCTGTTTTTT.

This chain links TRBV28 with TRBJ1-1; 8 bases are a match to TRBD1. The germline V gene has CDR1 MDHEN and CDR2 SYDVKM. With 5 bases clipped from V and 7 bases from J, the junction kept 12 bases outside the gene matches. CDR3 size: 15 residues. The CDR3 DNA reads TGTGCCAGCAGTCTGGGCCAACAGGGGGGAGTTGAAGCTTTCTTT. Translated: CASSLGQQGGVEAFF.

This clone was picked up one time. The chain employs TRBV10-1 and TRBJ1-1; the D is unclear. The CDR3 has 13 amino acids. Deletions cut 5 bases from V and 4 bases from J, with 11 bases between. Germline CDR1 WNHNN, CDR2 SYGVQD (reference sequence). The CDR3 nucleotides are TGCGCCAGCAGTACCGGGGAGAGCACTGAAGCTTTCTTT. Amino acid sequence: CASSTGESTEAFF.

This chain links TRBV7-2 with TRBJ1-2; possible D gene TRBD1, 5 bases. V lost 1 base and J 0 bases, leaving 9 bases between the germline ends. Germline V gives CDR1 SGHTA, CDR2 FQGNSA. There are 15 residues in the CDR3. DNA for the CDR3: TGTGCCAGCAGCTTAGGCCCAGGGACTAACTATGGCTACACCTTC. Translating gives CASSLGPGTNYGYTF.

V is TRBV2 and J is TRBJ1-3; perhaps TRBD1 as D (6 bases). The germline V gene encodes CDR1 SNHLY and CDR2 FYNNEI. The V end lost 6 bases, the J end lost 11 bases, and 14 bases lay between the germline ends. The CDR3 extends over 12 amino acids. The DNA for the CDR3 is TGTGCCAGCAGCGATACCAGGGGTCCCATATATTTT. This gives the protein CASSDTRGPIYF.

The chain couples TRBV2 to TRBJ2-5; maybe TRBD1 (6 bases). The CDR3 is made up of 14 amino acids. Germline values: CDR1 SNHLY, CDR2 FYNNEI. V was trimmed by 5 bases and J by 4 bases, leaving 14 bases between them. The CDR3 DNA is TGTGCCAGCAGTTCACAGGGTACGCGAGAGACCCAGTACTTC. This codes for CASSSQGTRETQYF. Variable domain in full (rest from reference TRBV2 and TRBJ2-5): EPEVTQTPSHQVTQMGQEVILRCVPISNHLYFYWYRQILGQKVEFLVSFYNNEISEKSEIFDDQFSVERPDGSNFTLKIRSTKLEDSAMYFCASSSQGTRETQYFGPGTRLLVL.

The rearrangement uses TRBV29-1 and TRBJ1-1; no firm D call. Trimming removed 6 bases at V and 4 bases at J, with 15 bases between. CDR1 is SQVTM, CDR2 ANQGSEA, per germline. The CDR3 consists of 13 residues. The CDR3, as DNA: TGCAGCGTAATCTGGGCTTTGGGCACTGAAGCTTTCTTT. It translates to CSVIWALGTEAFF.

The genes are TRBV3-1 (or the pseudogene TRBV3-2) and TRBJ1-4; possible D gene TRBD1, 5 bases. The CDR3 consists of 17 residues. V was cut by 4 bases and J by 4 bases, with 19 bases left in between. CDR1 is LGHDT, CDR2 YNNKEL, per germline (reference sequence). This CDR3 is CASSPYVFGGVNEKLFF. The CDR3 nucleotides read TGTGCCAGCAGCCCGTACGTTTTCGGAGGGGTTAATGAAAAACTGTTTTTT.

The gene calls are TRBV10-3 and TRBJ1-1; the match to TRBD1 covers 7 bases. There are 13 residues in the CDR3. V was clipped by 7 bases and J by 0 bases; unmatched bases: 2. Germline V gene lookup returns CDR1 ENHRY and CDR2 SYGVKD. The CDR3 nucleotides are TGTGCCATCAAGGGGGCTCTGAACACTGAAGCTTTCTTT. Its translation: CAIKGALNTEAFF.

The count of this clone is one. The V and J genes are TRBV7-9 and TRBJ1-2; 10 bases map to TRBD1. The V gene end was trimmed by 5 bases and the J gene end by 7 bases; junction bases not matched to a gene: 10. The CDR3 spans 15 residues. Germline CDR1 and CDR2: SEHNR and FQNEAQ (reference sequence). CDR3 sequence reads: CASSRTGTGESGYTF. As DNA, the CDR3 is TGTGCCAGCAGCCGTACCGGGACAGGGGAGAGTGGCTACACCTTC.

The chain recombines TRBV12-3 or TRBV12-4 with TRBJ1-4; 10 bases are shared with TRBD1. The J segment lost 5 bases and the V segment lost 10 bases, leaving 4 bases of the junction unmatched. CDR3 length: 13 residues. The CDR3, as DNA: TGTGCCACCGGGACAGGGGCAAATGAAAAACTGTTTTTT. It yields the protein CATGTGANEKLFF.